This T cell receptor beta chain was recorded in a study of blood T cell repertoires in COVID-19. The overall study: T cells, B-cell-depleted T cells, or PBMCs supplied cDNA or gDNA.

This clone was counted a single time. Germline CDR1 and CDR2: SGHAT and FQNNGV. The V end lost 1 base, the J end lost 6 bases, and 12 bases lay between the germline ends. This CDR3 contains 14 residues. The study drew participants aged about 18 to 89 years from about two dozen US areas. Cohorts were determined from participant-reported clinical history. Methods used by the authors: Cell counts per sample came from amplifying reference gene primers. Profiled with immunoSEQ multiplex PCR; TCRdb holds only in-frame clones, not every one. V and J calls plus clone size are reproduced from that table; the DNA served to infer D and trimming. The table shows under 250,000 clones, with roughly 85% occurring only once.

The rearrangement uses TRBV11-2 and TRBJ1-1; D unclear. The material sequenced was PBMCs or T cells enriched from blood (not recorded which). The TCR sequence derives from a woman between 50 and 59 years old with acute COVID-19. CDR3 protein: CASSLGSLVSEAFF. The CDR3 DNA reads TGTGCCAGCAGCTTAGGTAGCCTCGTCTCTGAAGCTTTCTTT.